Each of the 3 T cell receptor beta chains below was sequenced from the same sample in a study of shared clonotypes between healthy human individuals. Profiling relied on immunoSEQ multiplex PCR, and the TCRdb table lists in-frame clones only, not all of them. Of 950,000 to 1,300,000 clones in the sample, under 80% were seen once. The source material was memory CD4+ T cells sorted from blood. Sample subset: CD45RA-negative fraction. Receptor source: a man younger than 35 in good health.

The rearrangement links TRBV6-6 to TRBJ1-2, with a tentative D call TRBD1 (5 bases). Germline CDR1 is MNHNY and CDR2 is SVGAGI (reference sequence). Trimming stripped 8 bases from V and 8 bases from J, with 18 bases between. This CDR3 is 13 amino acids long. This chain's CDR3 is CASGPTGTQGYTF. In nucleotides, the CDR3 is TGTGCCAGCGGCCCAACCGGGACTCAGGGCTACACCTTC.

The V and J genes are TRBV5-6 and TRBJ2-1; TRBD2 might be the D (5 bases). With 4 bases removed from V and 3 bases from J, the gap between germline ends came to 11 bases. Germline CDR1 and CDR2: SGHDT and YYEEEE. This CDR3 is 14 amino acids long. The CDR3 nucleotides read TGTGCCAGCAGCCCCCCGAGCGGCTACAATGAGCAGTTCTTC. Translating gives CASSPPSGYNEQFF.

A word on this clone: Additional DNA sequences in this sample encode the identical CDR3. V gene TRBV5-1 combines with J gene TRBJ2-3; 10 nucleotides line up with TRBD2. Germline values: CDR1 SGHRS, CDR2 YFSETQ. The CDR3 runs to 14 residues. With V trimmed by 4 bases and J by 6 bases, 5 bases remained unmatched. CDR3 residues: CASSPGTSADTQYF. For the CDR3, the DNA is TGCGCCAGCAGCCCAGGGACTAGCGCGGATACGCAGTATTTT.